This T cell receptor (beta chain) was observed in a study of T cells in Graves' hyperthyroidism and ophthalmopathy (dated by TCRdb to the late 2010s). Background for the entire study: Peripheral blood samples were taken at initial diagnosis, before any treatment was given. According to the paper, TCR Vbeta CDR3 sequencing was carried out on over 130 peripheral blood samples, which came from fewer than 50 ophthalmopathy, 70 to 80 hyperthyroidism and roughly 17 progressor patients. After blood sampling, hyperthyroidism patients were treated with methimazole at a starting dose of 30 mg daily, and ophthalmopathy patients were treated with high-dose intravenous methylprednisolone. Prospective prediction of ophthalmopathy was tested in an independent validation cohort consisting of some 20 hyperthyroidism patients and some 16 patients who later progressed to ophthalmopathy. To identify distinguishing TCR V-J signatures, a discovery cohort of 95 to 100 patients was used, comprising 40 to 45 with Graves' ophthalmopathy and around 57 with stable Graves' hyperthyroidism. For training and testing, the roughly 100 patients in the discovery cohort were randomly divided in a 7:3 ratio. The study also compared thyroid tissue and blood T-cell repertoires from about six Graves' hyperthyroidism patients. The study at large found these results: Sample size was not statistically predetermined, and investigators were not blinded to group allocation. A model built on a 13 V-J signature distinguished ophthalmopathy from stable hyperthyroidism, reaching roughly 88% sensitivity and about 81% specificity in cross-validation and 80%/75% in testing. Blood samples also contained most of the expanded thyroid clonotypes (frequency above 0.001), which suggests that blood repertoires may reflect thyroid immune responses. In validation, progression to ophthalmopathy was predicted by the model with 70.59% sensitivity and under 85% specificity, a median of about 6.4 months before onset.

In the case of this clonotype: Its antigen target is currently unknown. Base qualities are not recorded, but no much larger clone differs from it by a single base.

The TCR beta CDR3 regions were amplified from the RNA transcripts. The first round of RT-PCR for the TCR CDR3 was performed with the HTBI primer set and the Qiagen OneStep RT-PCR kit. The libraries were constructed in a second round of multiplex PCR and then size-selected and purified. Paired-end sequencing of the libraries was performed with 100 bp reads on an Illumina HiSeq2000. Regarding the original processing steps: Raw data were processed with SOAPnuke, discarding reads with adapters, uncalled bases, mean Phred below 15, or no exact constant-primer or identifier match. COPE v1.2.5 was used to merge the high-quality paired reads, and each unique nucleotide sequence was defined as a clonotype. MiTCR v1.1 was used to align clonotypes to the IMGT TRBV, TRBD and TRBJ reference segments. Analysis was restricted to V-J combinations with a frequency above 0.0001, which covered about 99% of repertoires. A TCS score was defined as the ratio of F50 (clonal expansion) to E x V (chaos), with BLOSUM62-based TCRdist applied between CDR3 peptides within each V-J. Welch's t-statistics and random forest reduced approximately 520 V-J features to 10 to 15, which were used in a naive Bayes classifier (R e1071). Through fastp at Q25 and MiXCR, TCRdb rebuilt clones from the public reads, retaining in-frame beta chains. CDR3 protein duplicates are merged, each entry listing the most common genes and DNA. These V and J calls derive from TCRdb rather than the authors' analysis. The sample table lists under 800,000 distinct CDR3 sequences, about 14% of them with a count of one. The ten largest clones take up 9.5% to 13% of the sample.

The V and J ends are trimmed by 3 bases and 2 bases, leaving 12 bases between them. Inclusive of the bounding cysteine and phenylalanine, the CDR3 is 14 residues long. Only CDR3 DNA is held: 42 bases, read in frame from base 1. As encoded in the germline V gene, CDR1 is SGDLS while CDR2 is YYNGEE. A patient counted as having stable Graves' hyperthyroidism if no progression to ophthalmopathy occurred over 18 months of follow-up. Hyperthyroidism patients were aged 18 to 65 years and newly diagnosed, with disease duration of less than 2 months. Exclusion was applied to patients with uncontrolled infections, other autoimmune diseases, pregnancy or lactation. Diagnoses were based on clinical symptoms, serum thyroxine and TRAb, thyroid ultrasound and orbital computed tomography. PBMCs were separated from roughly 9.6 ml of fresh peripheral blood using Ficoll-Paque density gradient centrifugation. Trizol reagent was used to extract total RNA, and RNA quality was then checked on an Agilent 2100 Bioanalyzer.

The sequence was collected from a woman in her late teens or twenties with Graves' hyperthyroidism. The sequenced sample was blood. The V and J segments used are TRBV9 and TRBJ2-7; the D call is tentative, TRBD1 or TRBD2, as each matches 5 bases. The CDR3 sequence is CASSGGGPTYEQYF. The nucleotides read TGTGCCAGCAGCGGGGGCGGGCCGACCTACGAGCAGTACTTC.